The 28 T cell receptor beta chains listed next were all sequenced from one sample in a study of cytomegalovirus exposure and HLA in healthy donors. The data were produced by immunoSEQ multiplex PCR, yet TCRdb's version contains in-frame clones alone and is incomplete. Found here are 150,000 to 200,000 clones, 85% of them singletons; the top ten hold roughly 15%. The sample was PBMCs. The receptor set was obtained from a young man in good health and CMV-seropositive.

The chain uses TRBV6-5 and TRBJ1-2; D possibly corresponds to TRBD1 (6 bases). The CDR3 contains 15 residues. The V gene lost 4 bases and the J gene lost 2 bases, with 14 bases spanning the gap. The germline V gene has CDR1 MNHEY and CDR2 SVGAGI. CDR3 sequence: CASSSDRPLNYGYTF. CDR3 DNA sequence: TGTGCCAGCAGTTCTGACAGGCCCCTGAACTATGGCTACACCTTC.

The chain has TRBV15 and TRBJ2-7, with D perhaps TRBD1 (7 bases). The CDR3 totals 15 residues. Germline V lookup: CDR1 LNHNV, CDR2 YYDKDF (reference sequence). V was shortened by 1 base and J by 0 bases, with 10 bases between the two germline ends. The CDR3 DNA follows: TGTGCCACCAGCAGAGTGCGGGACAGCTCCTACGAGCAGTACTTC. Its translation: CATSRVRDSSYEQYF.

This chain connects TRBV6-1 to TRBJ1-3, with no clear D. This CDR3 is 15 amino acids long. Looked up from germline, CDR1 is MNHNS and CDR2 is SASEGT. V lost 3 bases, J lost 0 bases, and 9 bases lay in between. CDR3 DNA: TGTGCCAGCAGTGATGGAGGGAGCTCTGGAAACACCATATATTTT. Encoded protein: CASSDGGSSGNTIYF.

The chain uses TRBV27 and TRBJ2-7; a possible D gene is TRBD2 (6 bases). Trimming shortened V by 2 bases and J by 2 bases, and 10 bases separated the two germline ends. The germline gives CDR1 MNHEY, CDR2 SMNVEV (reference sequence). The CDR3 loop spans 14 amino acids. Written as DNA, the CDR3 is TGTGCCAGCAGTTTACTGGGGGGAACCTACGAGCAGTACTTC. This codes for CASSLLGGTYEQYF.

In this sample, this clone turned up once. The chain carries TRBV5-1 and TRBJ2-1; 7 bases are a match to TRBD2. The CDR3 spans 15 residues. V lost 0 bases, J lost 10 bases, and 10 bases stayed unmatched. In germline, CDR1 is SGHRS, CDR2 YFSETQ. The CDR3 DNA is TGCGCCAGCAGCTTGGTTGGTGGGAGGGCGGGAGAGCAGTTCTTC. This codes for CASSLVGGRAGEQFF.

The J gene is TRBJ1-2, the V gene TRBV30, with D unresolved. V was trimmed by 4 bases and J by 8 bases, leaving 17 bases between them. Germline values: CDR1 GTSNPN, CDR2 SVGIG (reference sequence). There are 13 residues in the CDR3. The CDR3 DNA reads as TGTGCCTGGAACCCAGGTAGTCTAAGCGGCTACACCTTC. As protein: CAWNPGSLSGYTF.

V is TRBV11-3 and J is TRBJ1-1, with D tentatively TRBD1 (6 bases). Germline CDR1 is SGHNT and CDR2 is YENEEA. CDR3 length: 16 residues. The ends were cut back, 1 base at V and 7 bases at J, with 19 bases in the middle. CDR3 protein: CASSLALWGQDNEAFF. The DNA for the CDR3 is TGTGCCAGCAGCTTAGCCCTCTGGGGGCAGGATAATGAAGCTTTCTTT. Supplemented by reference TRBV11-3 and TRBJ1-1, the full variable domain reads EAGVVQSPRYKIIEKKQPVAFWCNPISGHNTLYWYLQNLGQGPELLIRYENEEAVDDSQLPKDRFSAERLKGVDSTLKIQPAELGDSAVYLCASSLALWGQDNEAFFGQGTRLTVV.

The V and J genes are TRBV28 and TRBJ2-6, with D maybe TRBD1 (6 bases). Germline lookup yields CDR1 MDHEN and CDR2 SYDVKM. The CDR3 consists of 15 residues. Trimming took 5 bases from V and 4 from J, leaving 12 bases between them. The CDR3 spells CASSETGPGANVLTF. The CDR3 DNA is TGTGCCAGCAGTGAAACAGGGCCCGGGGCCAACGTCCTGACTTTC.

J is TRBJ1-1 and V is TRBV5-1; maybe TRBD1 (6 bases). The CDR3 has 15 residues. V gave up 4 bases and J gave up 4 bases, with 17 bases separating them. Per germline, CDR1 SGHRS and CDR2 YFSETQ. CDR3 in DNA: TGCGCCAGCAGCGGCCGCCTAGGGGGTCTCACTGAAGCTTTCTTT. Its translation is CASSGRLGGLTEAFF.

As regards this clone: In the same sample, other DNA sequences code for this CDR3. The gene calls are TRBV28 and TRBJ1-2; D remains ambiguous. V gave up 2 bases and J gave up 2 bases, with 6 bases separating them. The CDR3 contains 13 residues. Germline V CDR1 and CDR2: MDHEN, SYDVKM. As DNA, the CDR3 is TGTGCCAGCAGTTTAGGGCAGAACTATGGCTACACCTTC. Its protein is CASSLGQNYGYTF.

This clone came up once. J is TRBJ2-7 and V is TRBV28; a weak D match, TRBD1 (5 bases). This CDR3 is built from 14 residues. Trimming left V 4 bases short and J 2 bases short, with 12 bases between. Looked up from germline, CDR1 is MDHEN and CDR2 is SYDVKM. This chain's CDR3 is CASSSAGKTYEQYF. In DNA, the CDR3 is TGTGCCAGCAGTTCCGCAGGGAAGACCTACGAGCAGTACTTC.

The chain links TRBV7-9 to TRBJ2-5; 11 bases map to TRBD2. The V and J ends lost 5 bases and 2 bases, in that order; junction bases with no gene match: 10. CDR1 SEHNR and CDR2 FQNEAQ come from the germline V gene (reference sequence). The CDR3 is made up of 17 amino acids. DNA of the CDR3: TGTGCCAGCAGCCGTGGGAGCGGACTAGCGGGTCAAGAGACCCAGTACTTC. Protein: CASSRGSGLAGQETQYF.

V and J are TRBV28 and TRBJ1-2; possibly TRBD1 for D (5 bases). Trimming pared 5 bases from V and 4 bases from J, leaving 11 bases between. This CDR3 contains 13 residues. Germline-derived CDR1 and CDR2 are MDHEN and SYDVKM. This CDR3 reads CASSLDSGYGYTF. CDR3 bases: TGTGCCAGCAGTCTCGACAGTGGCTATGGCTACACCTTC.

This sequence joins TRBV19 and TRBJ1-6; the D gene is possibly TRBD1 (5 bases). Germline-derived CDR1 and CDR2 are LNHDA and SQIVND (reference sequence). Trimming removed 3 bases at V and 8 bases at J, with 8 bases between. CDR3 length equals 13 residues. The CDR3 reads CASSIGADSPLHF. CDR3 DNA: TGTGCCAGTAGTATTGGGGCTGATTCACCCCTCCACTTT. Using reference TRBV19 and TRBJ1-6 for the parts outside the CDR3, the full variable domain is DGGITQSPKYLFRKEGQNVTLSCEQNLNHDAMYWYRQDPGQGLRLIYYSQIVNDFQKGDIAEGYSVSREKKESFPLTVTSAQKNPTAFYLCASSIGADSPLHFGNGTRLTVT.

This CDR3 reads CSVDGTGSGYTF. CDR3 DNA: TGCAGCGTTGATGGGACAGGCTCTGGCTACACCTTC. This sequence joins TRBV29-1 and TRBJ1-2; 8 bases fit TRBD1. The germline V gene has CDR1 SQVTM and CDR2 ANQGSEA. This CDR3 comprises 12 residues. V dropped 3 bases and J dropped 7; count of bases not matched to a gene: 4.

This sequence joins TRBV9 and TRBJ1-1; maybe TRBD1 (6 bases). Per germline, CDR1 SGDLS and CDR2 YYNGEE. The CDR3 is 15 amino acids. Trimming took 4 bases from V and 1 from J, leaving 14 bases between them. The CDR3 reads CASSTQGTPNTEAFF. In nucleotides, the CDR3 is TGTGCCAGCAGCACCCAGGGGACGCCGAACACTGAAGCTTTCTTT.

The chain uses TRBV9 and TRBJ1-3; D not resolved. The germline gives CDR1 SGDLS, CDR2 YYNGEE. The CDR3 covers 12 residues. V gave up 4 bases and J gave up 4 bases, with 6 bases separating them. Here the CDR3 reads CASSLSGNTIYF. The DNA for the CDR3 is TGTGCCAGCAGCCTCTCCGGAAACACCATATATTTT.

A remark on this clone: This same CDR3 is encoded by further DNA sequences in the sample. The rearrangement uses TRBV7-2 and TRBJ2-7, with no clear D. V was trimmed by 1 base and J by 7 bases, leaving 5 bases between them. Germline-derived CDR1 and CDR2 are SGHTA and FQGNSA. The length of the CDR3 is 11 residues. This CDR3 is CASSLVAEQYF. In nucleotides, the CDR3 is TGTGCCAGCAGCTTAGTCGCGGAGCAGTACTTC.

The rearrangement uses TRBV7-2 and TRBJ2-3; TRBD2 matches at 11 bases. The CDR3 covers 16 residues. J was trimmed by 0 bases and V by 5 bases; bases with no gene match: 4. Germline assignment: CDR1 SGHTA and CDR2 FQGNSA. CDR3 nucleotide sequence: TGTGCCAGCAGCCTTCGACTAGCGGGGAGCACAGATACGCAGTATTTT. It codes for CASSLRLAGSTDTQYF.

The chain couples TRBV10-1 to TRBJ1-1; 7 nucleotides line up with TRBD1. V dropped 10 bases and J dropped 1; count of bases not matched to a gene: 6. CDR1 WNHNN and CDR2 SYGVQD come from the germline V gene (reference sequence). The CDR3 runs to 13 residues. The CDR3 here is CATSTGPNTEAFF. The CDR3 nucleotides are TGCGCCACCTCGACAGGGCCGAACACTGAAGCTTTCTTT.

This chain joins TRBV5-1 and TRBJ2-5, with TRBD1 matching over 7 bases. The CDR3 totals 14 residues. V gave up 4 bases and J gave up 1 base; unmatched junction bases: 4. CDR1 is SGHRS, CDR2 YFSETQ, per germline. The CDR3 DNA reads TGCGCCAGCAGCATACGGGACAGCCAAGAGACCCAGTACTTC. Translating gives CASSIRDSQETQYF.

Here the CDR3 DNA reads TGTGCCAGCAGCAGCGTCGGGGACTACTCCGATACGCAGTATTTT. The encoded protein is CASSSVGDYSDTQYF. The V and J genes are TRBV13 and TRBJ2-3; 7 nucleotides match TRBD2. The trim removed 5 bases at V and 6 bases at J, leaving 11 bases unmatched. Germline V gene sequence: CDR1 PRHDT, CDR2 FYEKMQ (reference sequence). CDR3 size: 15 residues. The complete variable domain, with remaining parts taken from reference TRBV13 and TRBJ2-3, reads AAGVIQSPRHLIKEKRETATLKCYPIPRHDTVYWYQQGPGQDPQFLISFYEKMQSDKGSIPDRFSAQQFSDYHSELNMSSLELGDSALYFCASSSVGDYSDTQYFGPGTRLTVL.

This clone has just one count. The CDR3 is CASSFTSGGVGPQHF. DNA for the CDR3: TGTGCCAGCAGCTTCACATCAGGGGGCGTTGGGCCCCAGCATTTT. The chain carries TRBV5-6 and TRBJ1-5; TRBD1 aligns across 8 bases. Germline values: CDR1 SGHDT, CDR2 YYEEEE. The CDR3 sequence is 15 residues long. V gave up 2 bases and J gave up 9 bases; unmatched junction bases: 10.

The genes are TRBV5-1 and TRBJ1-1; TRBD1 aligns across 9 bases. This CDR3 is 16 amino acids long. J lost 0 bases, V lost 4 bases, and 7 bases had no gene match. From germline, CDR1 is SGHRS and CDR2 YFSETQ. The CDR3 nucleotides are TGCGCCAGCAGCCAAGGGACAGGGTCGGTGAACACTGAAGCTTTCTTT. Translation gives CASSQGTGSVNTEAFF.

The chain recombines TRBV21-1 with TRBJ2-7; TRBD1, the table's D call, lacks a check against the DNA. TRBV21-1 is tagged as a pseudogene. The CDR3 length is 14 residues. The DNA for the CDR3 is TGTGCCAGCAGCAACAATCCAGGGCTCGGCGAGCAGTACTTC. Translating it yields CASSNNPGLGEQYF.

CDR3 sequence: CASSVGLAGGTDTQYF. The DNA of the CDR3 is TGTGCCAGCAGCGTAGGACTAGCGGGGGGCACAGATACGCAGTATTTT. The chain combines TRBV9 with TRBJ2-3; TRBD2 aligns across 12 bases. The germline V gene encodes CDR1 SGDLS and CDR2 YYNGEE. The CDR3 length is 16 residues. V lost 0 bases, J lost 1 base, and 0 bases stayed unmatched.

The chain uses TRBV12-5 and TRBJ2-3; D call uncertain. Germline assignment: CDR1 LGHNT and CDR2 FRNRAP. The length of the CDR3 is 13 residues. The ends were cut back, 3 bases at V and 0 bases at J, with 4 bases in the middle. In DNA, the CDR3 is TGTGCTAGTGGTTTTTCTAGCACAGATACGCAGTATTTT. Amino acids: CASGFSSTDTQYF.

The chain carries TRBV6-5 and TRBJ1-5; D not certain. The length of the CDR3 is 14 residues. Per germline, CDR1 MNHEY and CDR2 SVGAGI. The ends were cut back, 5 bases at V and 7 bases at J, with 15 bases in the middle. The DNA for the CDR3 is TGTGCCAGCAGTCGCGGATTGGCAGCCCAGCCCCAGCATTTT. Translation: CASSRGLAAQPQHF.